The present entry profiles one TCR beta chain with its context. This clonotype was observed a few times. This receptor's antigen is unknown. No qualities accompany the bases; no much larger clone lies one base away. The CDR3 measures 15 amino acids from cysteine to phenylalanine. The kept DNA is CDR3 alone, 45 bases in frame from the first base. The junction carries 15 bases between V and J, which are trimmed by 6 bases and 2 bases respectively. The entry originates in a study of T-cell memory formation after mild COVID-19 (dated by TCRdb to about 2021). Concerning the study at large: Most TCR sequence clusters were specific to one of the two donors. In a couple of donors, T-cell clones that expanded and contracted after mild COVID-19 were tracked by sequencing TCRalpha and TCRbeta repertoires over time. Two young, previously healthy adult volunteers made up the cohort, one male and one female.

Sequencing was carried out with an Illumina NovaSeq 6000. TCRalpha and TCRbeta cDNA libraries were constructed by 5'RACE with constant-segment primers, with sample barcodes and unique molecular identifiers being introduced. Trizol reagent was used to extract RNA from every sample. Library amplification was performed in two PCR steps, and a second sample barcode and Illumina TruSeq adapters were introduced in the second step. Sequencing of the libraries was done on an Illumina NovaSeq, producing 2 x 150 bp paired-end reads. As for the original processing: Reads were demultiplexed and collapsed into UMI-guided consensus sequences with migec v1.2.7. With mixcr v2.1.11, UMI consensuses were aligned to TRA and TRB V and J templates and assembled into clonotypes. A clonotype was counted as expanded or contracted only if both edgeR and NoisET called the change significant, with noise models trained on biological replicates. edgeR calls used a false discovery rate-adjusted p below 0.01 and a log2 fold-change threshold of 1. As an exploratory analysis of dynamics, PCA with hierarchical clustering was applied to max-normalized trajectories of the 1000 most abundant clonotypes. The CD4 or CD8 phenotype of responding clones was assigned using the separately sequenced CD4+ and CD8+ repertoires. Using fastp trimming at Q25 and MiXCR clonotype assembly, TCRdb reanalyzed the public sequencing data and kept in-frame beta chains. Each CDR3 protein appears once, grouped with its most common genes and DNA. The authors' filters were not applied to this entry. Across this sample there are about 310,000 distinct CDR3 sequences, with about 15% seen only once. In total, the top ten clones hold 22% of the sample.

Ficoll-Paque density gradient centrifugation was used to isolate PBMCs. Study-level results and caveats: Only a couple of mild cases were covered by the study, and larger cohorts that include severe cases with pre-infection samples were considered necessary. Contracting CD4+ clones appeared mostly in the CM and EM memory subsets, whereas CD8+ clones were enriched in EMRA. Whether the second-wave clones peaking on day 37 were SARS-CoV-2 specific was not confirmed. The detection of some responding clones in pre-infection memory suggests that pre-existing cross-reactive memory T cells joined the SARS-CoV-2 response. Clones contracting from day 15 to 85 had balanced CD4/CD8 phenotypes, while a second wave expanding from day 15 to 37 was biased towards CD4+.

Sequenced input: PBMCs or a T cell subset sorted from them (not recorded which). Recombination linked TRBV12-3 or TRBV12-4 to TRBJ2-3; no D gene is confidently identified. The origin of this receptor is a man between 18 and 35 years old who had mild COVID-19 (a few samples of this study predate the infection). The sample titles of this study are shuffled in the database, so cell type and time point are left out; the donor was told from shared clones. The nucleotides are TGTGCCAGCAGCTATAGACCGGGCAACACAGATACGCAGTATTTT. Translated, this gives CASSYRPGNTDTQYF.